This T cell receptor (beta chain) was captured in a study of shared clonotypes between healthy human individuals. For this clone: The antigen is unknown.

Broader study findings: Rarefaction exposed incomplete sorted-subset sequencing despite large depth.

Terminally differentiated effector memory CD45RA+ cells were left out of the naive CD8 fraction, which was CD45RO-negative and positively selected for CCR7. Produced via immunoSEQ multiplex PCR; TCRdb's table is partial and in-frame only. The sample lists about 2.1 million clones, around 93% occurring once. The germline CDR1 and CDR2 sequences are MNHEY and SVGAGI. The CDR3 extends over 14 amino acids. Trimming cost V 8 bases and J 7 bases, with 20 bases left between them. This receptor was taken from a man younger than 35 in good health. Some clones in this sample may be carry-over from other donors' samples. Sequencing was performed on naive CD8+ T cells from PBMCs. The chain couples TRBV6-5 to TRBJ2-5; the D gene could be TRBD1 or TRBD2 (6 bases each). CDR3 protein: CASGTLAQGWTQYF. CDR3 nucleotide sequence: TGTGCCAGCGGGACGCTAGCGCAGGGGTGGACCCAGTACTTC.